This T cell receptor (beta chain) was captured in a study of blood T cell repertoires in COVID-19. Study information: The United States, Italy and Spain were the sources of the acute and convalescent COVID-19 samples. Nucleic acid was either cDNA or gDNA, and it came from T cells, B-cell-depleted T cells, or PBMCs.

The trim removed 4 bases at V and 10 bases at J, leaving 12 bases unmatched. Germline V CDR1 and CDR2: KGHDR, SFDVKD. This CDR3 comprises 16 residues. Clones were sequenced by immunoSEQ multiplex PCR, and TCRdb holds only the in-frame ones, with some missing. The sample consists of about 210,000 clones, roughly 86% of them appearing once. The chain uses TRBV24-1 and TRBJ1-6; TRBD1 matches at 7 bases. The material sequenced was peripheral blood. This receptor was taken from a woman between 40 and 55 years old with acute or convalescent COVID-19. The CDR3 protein is CATSERQRQGGSPLHF. The CDR3 DNA is TGTGCCACCAGTGAACGACAGAGGCAGGGGGGATCACCCCTCCACTTT.